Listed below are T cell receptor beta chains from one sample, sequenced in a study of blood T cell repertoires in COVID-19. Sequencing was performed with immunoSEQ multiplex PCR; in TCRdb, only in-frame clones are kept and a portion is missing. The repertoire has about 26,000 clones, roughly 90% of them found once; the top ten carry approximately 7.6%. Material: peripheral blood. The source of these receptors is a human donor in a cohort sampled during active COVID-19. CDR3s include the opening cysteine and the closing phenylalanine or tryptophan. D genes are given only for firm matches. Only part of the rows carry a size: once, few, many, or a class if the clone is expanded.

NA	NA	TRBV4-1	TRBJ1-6	TGCGCCAGCAGCCTACGTCTTTTAGGAGACAATTCACCCCTCCACTTT	CASSLRLLGDNSPLHF
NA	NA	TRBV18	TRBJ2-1	TGTGCCAGCTCACCGGGACGGGGGGCCGACAATGAGCAGTTCTTC	CASSPGRGADNEQFF
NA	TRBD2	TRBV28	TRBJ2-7	TGTGCCAGCAGACATAGGACTAGCGAATCATACGAGCAGTACTTC	CASRHRTSESYEQYF
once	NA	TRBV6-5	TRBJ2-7	TGTGCCAGCAGCCGTAGACAGACCAACTACGAGCAGTACTTC	CASSRRQTNYEQYF
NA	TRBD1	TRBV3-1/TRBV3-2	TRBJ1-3	TGTGCCAGCAGCCGGACAGGGGGGATATCTGGAAACACCATATATTTT	CASSRTGGISGNTIYF
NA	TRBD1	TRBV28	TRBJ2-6	TGTGCCAGCAGTTCTACAGGGGGCTCTGGGGCCAACGTCCTGACTTTC	CASSSTGGSGANVLTF
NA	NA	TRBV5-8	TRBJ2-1	TGTGCCAGCAGCCCGGGTCAGGGGACAATCTCCTACAATGAGCAGTTCTTC	CASSPGQGTISYNEQFF
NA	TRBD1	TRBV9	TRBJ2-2	TGTGCCAGCAGCGCGACAGGGTTGAACACCGGGGAGCTGTTTTTT	CASSATGLNTGELFF
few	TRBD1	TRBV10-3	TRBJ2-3	TGTGCCGCCGGGGCCCGACAGGGGCCAGATACGCAGTATTTT	CAAGARQGPDTQYF
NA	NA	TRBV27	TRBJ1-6	TGTGCCAGCAGTTTTGGAGGGGAGGGTTCACCCCTCCACTTT	CASSFGGEGSPLHF
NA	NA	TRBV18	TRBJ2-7	TGTGCCAGCTCACCACGGGGCCGTTCGTCCTACGAGCAGTACTTC	CASSPRGRSSYEQYF